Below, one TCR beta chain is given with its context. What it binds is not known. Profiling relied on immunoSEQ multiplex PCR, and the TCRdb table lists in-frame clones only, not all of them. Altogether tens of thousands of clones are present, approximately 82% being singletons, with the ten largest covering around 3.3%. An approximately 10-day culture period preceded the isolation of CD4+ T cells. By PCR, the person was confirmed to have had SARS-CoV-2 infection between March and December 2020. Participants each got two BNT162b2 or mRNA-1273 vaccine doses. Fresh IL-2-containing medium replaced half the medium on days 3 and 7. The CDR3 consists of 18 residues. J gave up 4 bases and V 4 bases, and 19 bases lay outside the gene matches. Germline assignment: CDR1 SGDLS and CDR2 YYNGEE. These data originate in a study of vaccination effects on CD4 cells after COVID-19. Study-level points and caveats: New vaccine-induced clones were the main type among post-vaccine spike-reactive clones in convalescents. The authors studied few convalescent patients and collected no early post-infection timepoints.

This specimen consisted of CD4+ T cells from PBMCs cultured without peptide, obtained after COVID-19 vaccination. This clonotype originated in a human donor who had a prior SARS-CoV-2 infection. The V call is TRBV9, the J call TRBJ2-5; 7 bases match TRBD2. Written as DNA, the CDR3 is TGTGCCAGCAGCCCATATGTTGGGGGGGACTCGATATCAGAGACCCAGTACTTC. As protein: CASSPYVGGDSISETQYF. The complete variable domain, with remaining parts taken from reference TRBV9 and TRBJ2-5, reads DSGVTQTPKHLITATGQRVTLRCSPRSGDLSVYWYQQSLDQGLQFLIQYYNGEERAKGNILERFSAQQFPDLHSELNLSSLELGDSALYFCASSPYVGGDSISETQYFGPGTRLLVL.